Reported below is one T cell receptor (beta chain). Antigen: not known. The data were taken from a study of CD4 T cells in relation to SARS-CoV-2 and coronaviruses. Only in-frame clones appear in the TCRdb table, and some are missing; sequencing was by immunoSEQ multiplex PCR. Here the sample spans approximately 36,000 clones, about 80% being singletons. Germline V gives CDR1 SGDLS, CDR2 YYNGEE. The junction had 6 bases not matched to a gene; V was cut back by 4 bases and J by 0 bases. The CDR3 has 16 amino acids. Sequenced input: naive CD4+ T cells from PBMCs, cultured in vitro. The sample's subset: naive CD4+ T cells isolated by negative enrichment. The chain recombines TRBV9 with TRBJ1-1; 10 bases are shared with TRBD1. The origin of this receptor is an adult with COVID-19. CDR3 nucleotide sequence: TGTGCCAGCAGCCCCGGGACAGGGGTATTGAACACTGAAGCTTTCTTT. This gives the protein CASSPGTGVLNTEAFF.